The 3 T cell receptor beta chains below come from one sample, sequenced in a study of cytomegalovirus exposure and HLA in healthy donors. PCR employed 60 Vbeta and 13 Jbeta primers. The data were produced by immunoSEQ multiplex PCR, yet TCRdb's version contains in-frame clones alone and is incomplete. The table has 250,000 to 350,000 clones, roughly 88% seen once. The sample was PBMCs. The receptors stem from a man in his forties in good health and CMV-seropositive.

DNA for the CDR3: TGTGCCAGTAGTATAGCAAGCCTGTACACAGATACGCAGTATTTT. It codes for CASSIASLYTDTQYF. The rearrangement links TRBV19 to TRBJ2-3; D unclear. Germline loops: CDR1 LNHDA, CDR2 SQIVND (reference sequence). The CDR3 runs to 15 residues. V was cut by 1 base and J by 2 bases, with 10 bases left in between.

This clone has only one observation. The V call is TRBV27, the J call TRBJ2-1, with 10 bases aligning to TRBD2. The V gene's germline CDR1 is MNHEY and CDR2 SMNVEV (reference sequence). The CDR3 covers 16 residues. The V and J ends lost 4 bases and 2 bases, in that order; junction bases with no gene match: 5. CDR3 region: CASSSLAGVTYNEQFF. The CDR3 DNA reads TGTGCCAGCAGTTCTCTAGCGGGAGTAACCTACAATGAGCAGTTCTTC.

This clone appeared a few times. J is TRBJ2-7 and V is TRBV6-5, with TRBD2 matching over 13 bases. CDR3 length equals 15 residues. V gave up 6 bases and J gave up 2 bases; unmatched junction bases: 4. The V gene's germline CDR1 is MNHEY and CDR2 SVGAGI. DNA of the CDR3: TGTGCCAGCAGCAGACTAGCGGGAGGCACCTACGAGCAGTACTTC. Its translation: CASSRLAGGTYEQYF.